What follows is one T cell receptor (beta chain) and its context. The data are from a study of graft-versus-host responses after intestinal transplantation. Here immunoSEQ multiplex PCR was the method, and the copy in TCRdb shows in-frame clones only, minus some. Seen here are over 45,000 clones, roughly 93% observed once, and the top ten hold over 4.5%. This CDR3 has 14 residues. The germline V gene has CDR1 GTSNPN and CDR2 SVGIG (reference sequence). The V end lost 2 bases, the J end lost 1 base, and 8 bases lay between the germline ends. This clonotype was sampled from a human patient who received an intestinal transplant, so some T cells may come from the graft donor. V gene TRBV30 combines with J gene TRBJ2-2; D may be TRBD1 (6 bases). Material: PBMCs, obtained 750 to 800 days after a first intestinal transplant, on the day of a second. CDR3 protein: CAWSRGGNTGELFF. CDR3 DNA sequence: TGTGCCTGGAGTCGAGGGGGGAACACCGGGGAGCTGTTTTTT.